This T cell receptor (beta chain) emerged from a study of T cell responses to AZD1222 COVID-19 vaccine. Notes on the study in general: All repertoire sampling was performed exclusively after the peak T cell response. Regions 160-218 and 743-854 dominated among vaccine-associated CD4 TCRs spanning spike. Among AZD1222 vaccinees, only 5 to 7 were seropositive at baseline.

Second-dose schedules of about 4 or about 12 weeks were combined. V was trimmed by 4 bases and J by 0 bases, leaving 16 bases between them. The germline V gene has CDR1 SGHAT and CDR2 FQNNGV. The CDR3 sequence is 16 residues long. Method: immunoSEQ multiplex PCR; TCRdb's copy keeps in-frame clones and lacks some. The profile shows approximately 84,000 clones, 70% to 90% of them singletons. Concerning this clone: Its specificity is unknown.

The sample consisted of peripheral blood, taken 28 days after the second AZD1222 dose. The chain links TRBV11-2 to TRBJ2-7, with no clear D. The origin of this receptor is an adult who received the AZD1222 COVID-19 vaccine. CDR3 loop: CASSSTARPISYEQYF. The CDR3 DNA sequence: TGTGCCAGCAGCTCGACGGCCAGGCCTATCTCCTACGAGCAGTACTTC.